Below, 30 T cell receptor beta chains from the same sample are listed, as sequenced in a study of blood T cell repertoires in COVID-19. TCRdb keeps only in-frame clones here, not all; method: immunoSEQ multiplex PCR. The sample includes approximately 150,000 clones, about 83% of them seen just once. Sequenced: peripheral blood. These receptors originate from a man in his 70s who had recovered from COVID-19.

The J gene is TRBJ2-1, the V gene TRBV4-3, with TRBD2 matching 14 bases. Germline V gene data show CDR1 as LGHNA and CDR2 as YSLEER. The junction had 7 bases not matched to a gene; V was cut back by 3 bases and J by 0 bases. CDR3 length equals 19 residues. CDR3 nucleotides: TGCGCCAGCAGCCAGGGGGGACTAGCGGGAGCTGTCTCCTACAATGAGCAGTTCTTC. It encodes CASSQGGLAGAVSYNEQFF.

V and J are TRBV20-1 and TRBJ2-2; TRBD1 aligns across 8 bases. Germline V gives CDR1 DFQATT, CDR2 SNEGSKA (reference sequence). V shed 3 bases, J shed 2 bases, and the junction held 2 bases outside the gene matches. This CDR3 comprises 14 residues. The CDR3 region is CSASQGANTGELFF. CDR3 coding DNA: TGCAGTGCTAGTCAGGGGGCTAACACCGGGGAGCTGTTTTTT.

This CDR3 is CASSRDRDNSGNTIYF. The CDR3 nucleotides read TGTGCCAGCAGCCGGGACAGGGACAACTCTGGAAACACCATATATTTT. The V gene is TRBV14, the J gene TRBJ1-3; 9 bases map to TRBD1. The germline gives CDR1 SGHDN, CDR2 FVKESK. This CDR3 has 16 amino acids. Germline trimming cut 4 bases from V and 0 bases from J; bases unmatched to any gene: 4.

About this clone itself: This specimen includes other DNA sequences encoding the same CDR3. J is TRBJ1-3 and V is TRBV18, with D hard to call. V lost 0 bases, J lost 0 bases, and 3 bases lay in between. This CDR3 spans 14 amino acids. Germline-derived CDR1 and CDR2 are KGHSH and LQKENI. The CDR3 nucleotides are TGTGCCAGCTCACCACCGGCCTCTGGAAACACCATATATTTT. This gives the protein CASSPPASGNTIYF.

CDR3 sequence: CASRNFAQGNQPQHF. The CDR3 DNA is TGTGCCAGCAGAAATTTTGCCCAGGGCAATCAGCCCCAGCATTTT. The chain carries TRBV27 and TRBJ1-5, with D unclear. There are 15 residues in the CDR3. The V gene lost 6 bases and the J gene lost 2 bases, with 14 bases spanning the gap. Germline CDR1 MNHEY, CDR2 SMNVEV (reference sequence).

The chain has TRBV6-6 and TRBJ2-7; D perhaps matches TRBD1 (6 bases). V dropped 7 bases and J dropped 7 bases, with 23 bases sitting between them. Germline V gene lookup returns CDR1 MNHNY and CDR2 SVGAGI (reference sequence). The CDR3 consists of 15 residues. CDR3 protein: CASTHDSGALGEQYF. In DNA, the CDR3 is TGTGCCAGCACCCACGACTCAGGGGCCCTAGGGGAGCAGTACTTC.

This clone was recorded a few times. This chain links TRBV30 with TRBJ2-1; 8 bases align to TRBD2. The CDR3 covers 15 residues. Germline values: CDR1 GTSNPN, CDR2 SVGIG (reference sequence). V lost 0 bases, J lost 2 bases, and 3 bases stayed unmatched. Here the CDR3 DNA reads TGTGCCTGGAGTGTCGGTAGCGGGGCCTACAATGAGCAGTTCTTC. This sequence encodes CAWSVGSGAYNEQFF.

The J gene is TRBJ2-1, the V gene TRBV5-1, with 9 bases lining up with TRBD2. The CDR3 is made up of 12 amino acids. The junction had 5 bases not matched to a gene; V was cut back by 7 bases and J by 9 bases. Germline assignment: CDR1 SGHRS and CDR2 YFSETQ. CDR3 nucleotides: TGCGCCAGCGGTAGCGGGAGCTTTGAGCAGTTCTTC. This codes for CASGSGSFEQFF.

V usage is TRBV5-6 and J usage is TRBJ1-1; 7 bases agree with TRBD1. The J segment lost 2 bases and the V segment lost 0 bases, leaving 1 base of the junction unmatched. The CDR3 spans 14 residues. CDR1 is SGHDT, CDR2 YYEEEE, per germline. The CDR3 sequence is CASSLAGGNTEAFF. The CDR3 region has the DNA TGTGCCAGCAGCTTGGCAGGGGGTAACACTGAAGCTTTCTTT. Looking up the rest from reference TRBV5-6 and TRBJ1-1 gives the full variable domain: DAGVTQSPTHLIKTRGQQVTLRCSPKSGHDTVSWYQQALGQGPQFIFQYYEEEERQRGNFPDRFSGHQFPNYSSELNVNALLLGDSALYLCASSLAGGNTEAFFGQGTRLTVV.

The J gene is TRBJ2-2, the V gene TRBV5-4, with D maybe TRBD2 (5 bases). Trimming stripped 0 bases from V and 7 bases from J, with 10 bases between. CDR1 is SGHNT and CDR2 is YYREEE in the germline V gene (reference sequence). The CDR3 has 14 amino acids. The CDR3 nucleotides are TGTGCCAGCAGCTTGGCGGGGATCGGCGGGGAGCTGTTTTTT. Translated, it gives CASSLAGIGGELFF.

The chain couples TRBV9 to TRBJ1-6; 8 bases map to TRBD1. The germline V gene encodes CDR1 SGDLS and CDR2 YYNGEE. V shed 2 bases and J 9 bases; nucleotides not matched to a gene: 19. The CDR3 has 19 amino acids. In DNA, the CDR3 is TGTGCCAGCAGCGTCGGGACAGGTGTAGGGGATGCGGGAAGTTCACCCCTCCACTTT. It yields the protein CASSVGTGVGDAGSSPLHF.

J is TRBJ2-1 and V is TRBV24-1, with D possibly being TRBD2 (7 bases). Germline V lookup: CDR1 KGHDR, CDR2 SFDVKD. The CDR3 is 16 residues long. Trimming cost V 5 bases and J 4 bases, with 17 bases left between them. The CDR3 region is CATSAPGGGRYNEQFF. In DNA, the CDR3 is TGTGCCACCAGTGCTCCGGGGGGCGGGAGATACAATGAGCAGTTCTTC.

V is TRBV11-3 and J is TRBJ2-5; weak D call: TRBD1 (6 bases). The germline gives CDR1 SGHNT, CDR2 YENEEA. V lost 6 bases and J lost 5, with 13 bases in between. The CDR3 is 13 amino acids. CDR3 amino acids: CASSVNRAETQYF. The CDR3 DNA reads TGTGCCAGCAGTGTCAACAGGGCCGAGACCCAGTACTTC.

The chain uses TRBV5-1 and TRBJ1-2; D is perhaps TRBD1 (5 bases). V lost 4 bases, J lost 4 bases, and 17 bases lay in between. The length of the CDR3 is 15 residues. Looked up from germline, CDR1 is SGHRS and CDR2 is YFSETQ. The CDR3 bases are TGCGCCAGCAGCATTAACGGACAACCGATCTATGGCTACACCTTC. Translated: CASSINGQPIYGYTF.

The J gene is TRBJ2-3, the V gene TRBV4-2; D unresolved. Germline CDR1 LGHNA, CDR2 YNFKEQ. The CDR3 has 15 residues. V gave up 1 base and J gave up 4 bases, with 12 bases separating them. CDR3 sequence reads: CASSQVVSLADTQYF. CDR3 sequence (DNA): TGTGCCAGCAGCCAAGTCGTTAGTTTAGCAGATACGCAGTATTTT.

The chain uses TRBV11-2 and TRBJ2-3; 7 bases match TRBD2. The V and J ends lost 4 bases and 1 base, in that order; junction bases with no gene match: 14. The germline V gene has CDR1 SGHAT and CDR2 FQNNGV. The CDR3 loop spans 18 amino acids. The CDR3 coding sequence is TGTGCCAGCAGCTACACACCCGGTGAGGCGGGAGGCACAGATACGCAGTATTTT. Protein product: CASSYTPGEAGGTDTQYF.

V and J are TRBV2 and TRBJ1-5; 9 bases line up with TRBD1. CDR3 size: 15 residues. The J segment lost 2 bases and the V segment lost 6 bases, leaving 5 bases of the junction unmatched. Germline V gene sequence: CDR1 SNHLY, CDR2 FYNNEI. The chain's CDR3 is CASSRTGGGNQPQHF. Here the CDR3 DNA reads TGTGCCAGCAGCCGTACAGGGGGCGGCAATCAGCCCCAGCATTTT.

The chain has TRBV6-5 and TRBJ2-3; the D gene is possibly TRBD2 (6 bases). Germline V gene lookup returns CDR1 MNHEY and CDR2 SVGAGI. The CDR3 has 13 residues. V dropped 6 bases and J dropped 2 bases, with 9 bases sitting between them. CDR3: CASRRDSTDTQYF. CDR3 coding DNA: TGTGCCAGCAGGCGGGACTCCACAGATACGCAGTATTTT.

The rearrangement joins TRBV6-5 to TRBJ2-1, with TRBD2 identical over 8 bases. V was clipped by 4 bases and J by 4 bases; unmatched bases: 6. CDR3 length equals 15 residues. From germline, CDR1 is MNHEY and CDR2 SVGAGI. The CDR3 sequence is CASSSTGTSYNEQFF. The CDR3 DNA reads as TGTGCCAGCAGTTCCACCGGGACTAGTTACAATGAGCAGTTCTTC.

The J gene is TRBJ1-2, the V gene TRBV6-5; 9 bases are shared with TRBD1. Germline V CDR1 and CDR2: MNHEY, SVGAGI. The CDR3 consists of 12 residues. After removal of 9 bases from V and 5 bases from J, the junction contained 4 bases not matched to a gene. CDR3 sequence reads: CASRTGEYGYTF. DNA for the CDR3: TGTGCCAGTAGGACAGGGGAGTATGGCTACACCTTC.

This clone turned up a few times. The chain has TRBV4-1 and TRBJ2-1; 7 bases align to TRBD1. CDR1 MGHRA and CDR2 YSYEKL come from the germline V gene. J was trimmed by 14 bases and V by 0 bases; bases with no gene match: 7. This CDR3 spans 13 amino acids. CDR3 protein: CASSQERRGIEFF. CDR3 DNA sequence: TGCGCCAGCAGCCAAGAACGCAGGGGGATAGAGTTCTTC.

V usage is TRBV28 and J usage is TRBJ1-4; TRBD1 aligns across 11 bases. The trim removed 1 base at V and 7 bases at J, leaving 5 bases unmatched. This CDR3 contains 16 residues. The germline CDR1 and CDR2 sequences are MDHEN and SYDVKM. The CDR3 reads CASSLLGTGGREKLFF. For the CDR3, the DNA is TGTGCCAGCAGTTTATTGGGGACAGGGGGTCGTGAAAAACTGTTTTTT.

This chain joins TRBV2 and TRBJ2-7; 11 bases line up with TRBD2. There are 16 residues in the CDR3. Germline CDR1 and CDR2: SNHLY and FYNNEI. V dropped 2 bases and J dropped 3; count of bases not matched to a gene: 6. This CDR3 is CASSERLAGGLYEQYF. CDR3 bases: TGTGCCAGCAGTGAACGGCTAGCGGGAGGACTCTACGAGCAGTACTTC.

Here the CDR3 reads CASSPRWWSGETQYF. The CDR3 nucleotides read TGTGCCAGCAGCCCCCGTTGGTGGTCAGGCGAGACCCAGTACTTC. The chain recombines TRBV3-1 (or the pseudogene TRBV3-2) with TRBJ2-5; no reliable D call. This CDR3 has 15 residues. V was shortened by 4 bases and J by 5 bases, with 17 bases between the two germline ends. Germline CDR1 is LGHDT and CDR2 is YNNKEL (reference sequence).

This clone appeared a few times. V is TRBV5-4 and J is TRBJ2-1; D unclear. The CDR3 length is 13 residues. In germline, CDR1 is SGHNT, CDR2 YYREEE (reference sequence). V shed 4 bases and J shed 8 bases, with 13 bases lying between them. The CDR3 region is CASSPLAQDEQFF. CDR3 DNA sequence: TGTGCCAGCAGCCCACTGGCGCAGGATGAGCAGTTCTTC.

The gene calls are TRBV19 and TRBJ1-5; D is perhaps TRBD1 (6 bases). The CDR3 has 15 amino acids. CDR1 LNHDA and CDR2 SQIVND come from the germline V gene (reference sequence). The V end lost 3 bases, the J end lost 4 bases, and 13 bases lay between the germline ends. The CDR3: CASSITPQGNQPQHF. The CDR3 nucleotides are TGTGCCAGTAGTATCACCCCCCAGGGGAATCAGCCCCAGCATTTT.

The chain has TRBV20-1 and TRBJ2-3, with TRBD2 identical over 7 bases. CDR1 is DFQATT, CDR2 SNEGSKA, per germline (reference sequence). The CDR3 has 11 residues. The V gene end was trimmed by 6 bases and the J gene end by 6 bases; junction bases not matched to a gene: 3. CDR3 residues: CSALGGDTQYF. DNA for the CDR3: TGCAGTGCCCTGGGGGGGGATACGCAGTATTTT.

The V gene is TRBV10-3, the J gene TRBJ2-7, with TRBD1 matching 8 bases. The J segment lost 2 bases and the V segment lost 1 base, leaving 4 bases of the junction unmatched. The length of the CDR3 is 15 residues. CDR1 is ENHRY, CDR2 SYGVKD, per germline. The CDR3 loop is CAISELAGGPYEQYF. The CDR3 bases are TGTGCCATCAGTGAGTTGGCAGGGGGCCCCTACGAGCAGTACTTC.

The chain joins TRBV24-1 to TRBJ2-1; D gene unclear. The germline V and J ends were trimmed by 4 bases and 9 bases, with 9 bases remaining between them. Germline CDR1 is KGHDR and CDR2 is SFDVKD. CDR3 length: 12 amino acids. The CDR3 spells CATSDPATEQFF. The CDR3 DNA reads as TGTGCCACCAGTGACCCAGCGACTGAGCAGTTCTTC.

CDR3 in amino acids: CASPLQGSTNEKLFF. The CDR3 bases are TGCGCCAGCCCTTTGCAGGGATCAACTAATGAAAAACTGTTTTTT. V is TRBV10-1 and J is TRBJ1-4, with D maybe TRBD1 (5 bases). Germline loops: CDR1 WNHNN, CDR2 SYGVQD (reference sequence). The CDR3 runs to 15 residues. The ends were cut back, 8 bases at V and 0 bases at J, with 13 bases in the middle.